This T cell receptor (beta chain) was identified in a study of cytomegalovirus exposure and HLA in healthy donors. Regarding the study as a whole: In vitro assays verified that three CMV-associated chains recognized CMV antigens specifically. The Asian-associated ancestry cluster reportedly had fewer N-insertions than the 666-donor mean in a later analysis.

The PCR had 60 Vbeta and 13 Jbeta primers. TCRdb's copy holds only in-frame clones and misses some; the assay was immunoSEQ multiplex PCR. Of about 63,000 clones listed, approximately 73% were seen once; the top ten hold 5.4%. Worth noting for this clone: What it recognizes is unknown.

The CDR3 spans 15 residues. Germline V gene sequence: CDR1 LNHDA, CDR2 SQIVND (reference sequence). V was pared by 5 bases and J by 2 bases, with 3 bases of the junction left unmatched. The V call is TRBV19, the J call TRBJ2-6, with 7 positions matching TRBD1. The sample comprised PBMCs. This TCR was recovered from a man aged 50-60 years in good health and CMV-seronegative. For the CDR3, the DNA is TGTGCCAGTAGTGACACAGGGGCTGGGGCCAACGTCCTGACTTTC. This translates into CASSDTGAGANVLTF.